The present T cell receptor (beta chain) was sequenced within a study of T cells in Graves' hyperthyroidism and ophthalmopathy. The study, taken as a whole, reports: Most clonotypes expanded in the thyroid (above 0.001) were also present in blood. Through a model of 13 V-J features, ophthalmopathy was separated from stable hyperthyroidism.

Germline CDR1 is SEHNR and CDR2 is FQNEAQ (reference sequence). CDR3 length equals 18 residues. With 1 base clipped from V and 1 base from J, the junction kept 9 bases outside the gene matches. This clonotype was found many times. The antigen is not known. Patients were excluded for uncontrolled infection, other autoimmune disease, pregnancy or lactation. Every diagnosis used clinical symptoms, serum thyroxine and TRAb, thyroid ultrasound and orbital computed tomography. RNA transcripts provided the source from which TCR beta CDR3 regions were amplified. First-round RT-PCR with HTBI primers amplified the TCR CDR3 region. One entry per CDR3 protein, called by TCRdb with MiXCR from the multiplex PCR reads. The sample contains about 600,000 distinct CDR3 sequences, around 15% of which appear only once.

The sequencing sample was made of blood. The gene calls are TRBV7-9 and TRBJ2-5; TRBD2 matches at 10 bases. This clonotype originated in a woman aged 45-65 years with Graves' ophthalmopathy. The CDR3 sequence is CASSLEPGLAISQETQYF. The CDR3 coding sequence is TGTGCCAGCAGCTTAGAGCCGGGACTAGCGATTTCCCAAGAGACCCAGTACTTC. Full variable domain (remainder filled in from reference TRBV7-9 and TRBJ2-5): DTGVSQNPRHKITKRGQNVTFRCDPISEHNRLYWYRQTLGQGPEFLTYFQNEAQLEKSRLLSDRFSAERPKGSFSTLEIQRTEQGDSAMYLCASSLEPGLAISQETQYFGPGTRLLVL.